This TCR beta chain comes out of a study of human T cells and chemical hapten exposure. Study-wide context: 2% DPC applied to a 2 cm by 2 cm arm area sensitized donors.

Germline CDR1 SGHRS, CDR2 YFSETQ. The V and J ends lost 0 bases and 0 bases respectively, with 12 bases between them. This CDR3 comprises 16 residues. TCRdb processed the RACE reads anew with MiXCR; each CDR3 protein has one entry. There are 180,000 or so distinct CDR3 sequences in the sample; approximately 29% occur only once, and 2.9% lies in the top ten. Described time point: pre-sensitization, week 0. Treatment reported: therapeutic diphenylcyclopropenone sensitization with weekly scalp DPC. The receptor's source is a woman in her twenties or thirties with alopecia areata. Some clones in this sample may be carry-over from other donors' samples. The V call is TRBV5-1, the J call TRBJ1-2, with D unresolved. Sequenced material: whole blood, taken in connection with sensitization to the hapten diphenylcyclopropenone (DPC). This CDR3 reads CASSLDILPANYGYTF. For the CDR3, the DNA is TGCGCCAGCAGCTTGGATATTCTCCCAGCTAACTATGGCTACACCTTC.